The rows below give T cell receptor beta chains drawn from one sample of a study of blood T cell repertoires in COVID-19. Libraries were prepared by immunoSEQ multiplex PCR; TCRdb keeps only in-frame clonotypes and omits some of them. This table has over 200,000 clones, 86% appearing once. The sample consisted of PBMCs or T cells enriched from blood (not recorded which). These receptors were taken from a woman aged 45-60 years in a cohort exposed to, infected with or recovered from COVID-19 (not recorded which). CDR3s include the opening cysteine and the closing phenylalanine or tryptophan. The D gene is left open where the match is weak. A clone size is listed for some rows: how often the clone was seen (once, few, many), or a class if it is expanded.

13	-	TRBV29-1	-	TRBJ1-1	TGCAGCGTTGAATCAGGTCTGAACACTGAAGCTTTCTTT	CSVESGLNTEAFF
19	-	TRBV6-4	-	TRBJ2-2	TGTGCCAGCAGTGACTTCTGGGGCAACCTACTATCGAACACCGGGGAGCTGTTTTTT	CASSDFWGNLLSNTGELFF
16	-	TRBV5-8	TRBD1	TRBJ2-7	TGTGCCAGCAGCTTGGCCGCGGGACAGGGGTCCTACGAGCAGTACTTC	CASSLAAGQGSYEQYF
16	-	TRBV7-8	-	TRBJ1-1	TGTGCCAGCAGCCCACCGACAGACCTCCTGAACACTGAAGCTTTCTTT	CASSPPTDLLNTEAFF
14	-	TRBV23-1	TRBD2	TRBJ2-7	TGCGCCAGCATCGCCTCGGCGGGGGGCGTCGAGCAGTACTTC	CASIASAGGVEQYF
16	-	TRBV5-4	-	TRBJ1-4	TGTGCCAGCAGCCACGGGACATACGAAAGGGGTGAAAAACTGTTTTTT	CASSHGTYERGEKLFF
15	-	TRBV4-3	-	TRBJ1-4	TGCGCCAGCAGCCTAACCGGGAGTCTGGGTGAAAAACTGTTTTTT	CASSLTGSLGEKLFF
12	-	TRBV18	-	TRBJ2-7	TGTGCCAGCTCACCATCCCTGTACGAGCAGTACTTC	CASSPSLYEQYF
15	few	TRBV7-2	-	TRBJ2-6	TGTGCCAGCAGCAGGAGCCGCTCTGGGGCCAACGTCCTGACTTTC	CASSRSRSGANVLTF
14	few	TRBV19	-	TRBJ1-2	TGTGCCAGTAGTTTAGGCAGAACTAACTATGGCTACACCTTC	CASSLGRTNYGYTF
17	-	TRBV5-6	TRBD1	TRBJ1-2	TGTGCCAGCAGCTTGCCCGGAGAGGGGGCAAGAGTCTATGGCTACACCTTC	CASSLPGEGARVYGYTF
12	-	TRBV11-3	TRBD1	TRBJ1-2	TGTGCCAGCAGCTTGTGGGACAGGGATATCACCTTC	CASSLWDRDITF
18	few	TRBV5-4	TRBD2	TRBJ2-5	TGTGCCAGCAGCTTGTCCTTAGCGGGTCCAGATCCCGAAGAGACCCAGTACTTC	CASSLSLAGPDPEETQYF
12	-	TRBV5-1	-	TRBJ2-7	TGCGCCAGCAGCTTGGTCGGCTACGAGCAGTACTTC	CASSLVGYEQYF
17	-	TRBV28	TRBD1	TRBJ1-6	TGTGCCAGCAGGGGGACAGGGTCAGGAGGGTATAATTCACCCCTCCACTTT	CASRGTGSGGYNSPLHF
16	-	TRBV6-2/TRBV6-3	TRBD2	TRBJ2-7	TGTGCCAGCAGTTATCGAACTAGCGGGATCTCCTACGAGCAGTACTTC	CASSYRTSGISYEQYF
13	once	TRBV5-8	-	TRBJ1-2	TGTGCCAGCAGCTTGGACAGGGAATATGGCTACACCTTC	CASSLDREYGYTF
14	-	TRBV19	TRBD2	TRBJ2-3	TGTGCCAGTACTAGCGGGGGAAGAACAGATACGCAGTATTTT	CASTSGGRTDTQYF
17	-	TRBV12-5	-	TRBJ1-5	TGTGCTAGTGGTTTGCAGGTACTTGAAGGGCGGGCTCAGCCCCAGCATTTT	CASGLQVLEGRAQPQHF
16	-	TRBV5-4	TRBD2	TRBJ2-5	TGTGCCAGCAGCTTGGTGTCTAGCGGGGCCGGAGAGACCCAGTACTTC	CASSLVSSGAGETQYF
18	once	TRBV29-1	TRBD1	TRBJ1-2	TGCAGCGACCGAGGGGGACAGTATACCCCACAAATTAACTATGGCTACACCTTC	CSDRGGQYTPQINYGYTF
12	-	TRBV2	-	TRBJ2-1	TGTGCCAGCAGGGAGTCCGGAACTGAGCAGTTCTTC	CASRESGTEQFF
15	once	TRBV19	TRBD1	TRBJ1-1	TGTGCCAGTAGTGGATCCCAGGGGGCTCACACTGAAGCTTTCTTT	CASSGSQGAHTEAFF
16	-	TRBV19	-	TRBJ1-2	TGTGCCAGTAGTATAGATAGAGAACTGAGAATCTATGGCTACACCTTC	CASSIDRELRIYGYTF
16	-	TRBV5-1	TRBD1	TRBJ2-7	TGCGCCAGCAGCTTGTCAGGGGACAGGGGGCGTACCGAGCAGTACTTC	CASSLSGDRGRTEQYF
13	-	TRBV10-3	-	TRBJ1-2	TGTGCCATCAGTGACGGCAGGAGGTATGGCTACACCTTC	CAISDGRRYGYTF
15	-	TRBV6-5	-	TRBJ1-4	TGTGCCAGCAGTTACCAGGGTTGGGATCGCGAAAAACTGTTTTTT	CASSYQGWDREKLFF
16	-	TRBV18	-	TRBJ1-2	TGTGCCAGCTCACCAGACTACGGCAGGGAGGCCTCCGGCTACACCTTC	CASSPDYGREASGYTF
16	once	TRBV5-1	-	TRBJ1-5	TGCGCCAGCAGCTTGCCGGGGGGAGGGAACAATCAGCCCCAGCATTTT	CASSLPGGGNNQPQHF